The T cell receptor beta chain described here comes from a study of CD8+CD57+ T cells in acquired aplastic anemia. This clonotype has only a few counts. Profiling of TCR beta VDJ combinations and CDR3 sequences used genomic DNA as template. TCRdb passed the reads through MiXCR, listing each CDR3 protein once. The sample includes approximately 200,000 distinct CDR3 sequences, about half of them seen just once. Sequenced patients had shown CD8+CD57+ cell expansion by flow cytometry. Sequenced sample: sorted CD4+, CD8+, or CD8+CD57+ T cells (not recorded which) from PBMCs. The sequence derives from a human donor with aplastic anemia.

CDR3 amino acids: CASSYSGNSNQPQHF. In DNA, the CDR3 is TGTGCCAGCAGTTACTCGGGGAATAGCAATCAGCCCCAGCATTTT. The rearrangement joins TRBV6-2 or TRBV6-3 to TRBJ1-5; D is undetermined. The CDR3 is made up of 15 amino acids. The germline V gene encodes CDR1 MNHEY and CDR2 SVGEGT. V lost 0 bases to trimming and J lost 0 bases, with 6 bases between them.